A few counts support the clone carrying this TCR beta chain. The entry originates in a study of T-cell reconstitution after alpha-beta-depleted transplantation in children. Germline values: CDR1 SGHTA, CDR2 FQGNSA. The ends were cut back, 5 bases at V and 4 bases at J, with 14 bases in the middle. This CDR3 is 14 amino acids long. Molecular barcoding with unique molecular identifiers was used for the TCRbeta library. TCRdb reanalysed the PCR reads using MiXCR and keeps one entry per CDR3 protein. This sample carries around 370,000 distinct CDR3 sequences, 10% of them seen once, and the ten largest clones take approximately 2.3%.

This chain uses TRBV7-2 with TRBJ2-5; TRBD1 is a possible D gene (6 bases). The clonotype was recovered from a human donor who donated a stem cell graft to a child with acute lymphoblastic leukemia. The starting material was PBMCs from the stem cell graft donor, obtained from the stem cell graft. CDR3: CASSNEQGRETQYF. For the CDR3, the DNA is TGTGCCAGCAGCAACGAACAGGGACGAGAGACCCAGTACTTC. Based on the CDR3 plus reference TRBV7-2 and TRBJ2-5, the full variable domain is GAGVSQSPSNKVTEKGKDVELRCDPISGHTALYWYRQSLGQGLEFLIYFQGNSAPDKSGLPSDRFSAERTGGSVSTLTIQRTQQEDSAVYLCASSNEQGRETQYFGPGTRLLVL.